A selection of T cell receptor beta chains follows, all from one sample in a study of T cells in Graves' hyperthyroidism and ophthalmopathy. MiXCR was run by TCRdb on the multiplex PCR reads, yielding one entry per CDR3 protein. The sample holds over 500,000 distinct CDR3 sequences; 40% to 50% are singletons and the top ten take about 45%. Sequenced sample: peripheral blood or thyroid tissue (not recorded which). Receptor source: an adult woman with Graves' disease, either hyperthyroidism or ophthalmopathy (not recorded which). CDR3s include the opening cysteine and the closing phenylalanine or tryptophan. The D gene is left open where the match is weak. Clone size appears in some rows only: once, few, many, or a class for an expanded clone.

d_gene: NA; abundance: NA; v_gene: TRBV7-7; j_gene: TRBJ1-2; CDR3aa: CASRPNAQGLWGYTF; CDR3nt: TGTGCTAGCAGACCAAACGCTCAGGGGCTCTGGGGCTACACCTTC
d_gene: TRBD1; abundance: many; v_gene: TRBV4-1; j_gene: TRBJ1-5; CDR3aa: CASSQEYRGTYSNQPQHF; CDR3nt: TGCGCCAGCAGCCAAGAGTACAGGGGAACTTATAGCAATCAGCCCCAGCATTTT
d_gene: TRBD1; abundance: NA; v_gene: TRBV12-3/TRBV12-4; j_gene: TRBJ2-5; CDR3aa: CASTGQGAGETQYF; CDR3nt: TGTGCCAGCACAGGACAGGGGGCGGGGGAGACCCAGTACTTC
d_gene: NA; abundance: NA; v_gene: TRBV6-5; j_gene: TRBJ1-3; CDR3aa: CASSQGRRSGNTIYF; CDR3nt: TGTGCCAGCAGTCAGGGACGCCGCTCTGGAAACACCATATATTTT
d_gene: TRBD2; abundance: few; v_gene: TRBV24-1; j_gene: TRBJ2-1; CDR3aa: CATSDSGRIEQFF; CDR3nt: TGTGCCACCAGTGACAGCGGGAGAATTGAGCAGTTCTTC
d_gene: NA; abundance: many; v_gene: TRBV7-2; j_gene: TRBJ1-2; CDR3aa: CASSLVTGYGYTF; CDR3nt: TGTGCCAGCAGCTTAGTTACGGGCTATGGCTACACCTTC
d_gene: NA; abundance: NA; v_gene: TRBV10-3; j_gene: TRBJ2-7; CDR3aa: CASSLVLNSYEQYF; CDR3nt: TGTGCCAGCAGTTTAGTGCTTAACTCCTACGAGCAGTACTTC
d_gene: TRBD1; abundance: NA; v_gene: TRBV10-2; j_gene: TRBJ1-2; CDR3aa: CASSDRRGLPDGYTF; CDR3nt: TGCGCCAGCAGTGACAGGAGGGGGCTCCCGGATGGCTACACCTTC
d_gene: NA; abundance: NA; v_gene: TRBV2; j_gene: TRBJ2-7; CDR3aa: CASSESTAPRGYEQYF; CDR3nt: TGTGCCAGCAGTGAAAGTACGGCGCCTCGGGGGTACGAGCAGTACTTC
d_gene: NA; abundance: few; v_gene: TRBV6-5; j_gene: TRBJ1-6; CDR3aa: CASSRSLNNSPLHF; CDR3nt: TGTGCCAGCAGCCGCAGTTTGAATAATTCACCCCTCCACTTT
d_gene: TRBD2; abundance: many; v_gene: TRBV29-1; j_gene: TRBJ2-7; CDR3aa: CSVGASGSHEQYF; CDR3nt: TGCAGCGTTGGGGCTAGCGGGAGCCACGAGCAGTACTTC
d_gene: NA; abundance: few; v_gene: TRBV9; j_gene: TRBJ2-3; CDR3aa: CASSVDSGTDTQYF; CDR3nt: TGTGCCAGCAGCGTAGACAGTGGCACAGATACGCAGTATTTT
d_gene: NA; abundance: few; v_gene: TRBV12-3/TRBV12-4; j_gene: TRBJ1-6; CDR3aa: CASSPRRGGRRYNSPLHF; CDR3nt: TGTGCCAGCAGCCCTAGGAGGGGGGGGCGCAGGTATAATTCACCCCTCCACTTT
d_gene: TRBD1; abundance: NA; v_gene: TRBV29-1; j_gene: TRBJ1-2; CDR3aa: CSAVTGNYGYTF; CDR3nt: TGCAGCGCTGTGACAGGGAACTATGGCTACACCTTC
d_gene: NA; abundance: NA; v_gene: TRBV25-1; j_gene: TRBJ1-5; CDR3aa: CACSANPGTYDQPQHF; CDR3nt: TGTGCCTGCAGTGCCAACCCTGGGACATATGATCAGCCCCAGCATTTT
d_gene: TRBD1; abundance: many; v_gene: TRBV11-2; j_gene: TRBJ2-5; CDR3aa: CASTVTGGETQYF; CDR3nt: TGTGCCAGCACCGTGACAGGGGGGGAGACCCAGTACTTC
d_gene: NA; abundance: NA; v_gene: TRBV7-2; j_gene: TRBJ2-1; CDR3aa: CASSFMGPDQFF; CDR3nt: TGTGCCAGCAGCTTCATGGGGCCCGACCAGTTCTTC
d_gene: TRBD2; abundance: NA; v_gene: TRBV7-9; j_gene: TRBJ2-5; CDR3aa: CASSLSAGVQETQYF; CDR3nt: TGTGCCAGCAGCCTCTCGGCGGGGGTACAAGAGACCCAGTACTTC
d_gene: NA; abundance: NA; v_gene: TRBV7-9; j_gene: TRBJ1-1; CDR3aa: CASSRGFTEAFF; CDR3nt: TGTGCCAGCAGTCGGGGGTTCACTGAAGCTTTCTTT
d_gene: NA; abundance: many; v_gene: TRBV19; j_gene: TRBJ1-6; CDR3aa: CASSPDSPLHF; CDR3nt: TGTGCCAGTAGCCCGGACTCACCCCTCCACTTT
d_gene: NA; abundance: NA; v_gene: TRBV15; j_gene: TRBJ2-6; CDR3aa: CATSRRHGANVLTF; CDR3nt: TGTGCCACCAGCAGACGCCATGGGGCCAACGTCCTGACTTTC
d_gene: TRBD1; abundance: few; v_gene: TRBV29-1; j_gene: TRBJ2-7; CDR3aa: CSVMTGNYEQYF; CDR3nt: TGCAGCGTTATGACAGGGAACTACGAGCAGTACTTC
d_gene: TRBD1; abundance: few; v_gene: TRBV2; j_gene: TRBJ1-2; CDR3aa: CASNPTGTGHGYTF; CDR3nt: TGTGCCAGCAACCCCACAGGGACAGGGCATGGCTACACCTTC
d_gene: TRBD2; abundance: few; v_gene: TRBV28; j_gene: TRBJ2-7; CDR3aa: CASEGTSDYEQYF; CDR3nt: TGTGCCAGCGAGGGAACTAGCGACTACGAGCAGTACTTC
d_gene: NA; abundance: many; v_gene: TRBV20-1; j_gene: TRBJ1-1; CDR3aa: CSAPDPQHGDTEAFF; CDR3nt: TGCAGTGCTCCTGACCCCCAACACGGGGACACTGAAGCTTTCTTT
d_gene: NA; abundance: many; v_gene: TRBV7-8; j_gene: TRBJ1-1; CDR3aa: CASSLALAAEAFF; CDR3nt: TGTGCCAGCAGCTTAGCGCTTGCGGCTGAAGCTTTCTTT
d_gene: NA; abundance: NA; v_gene: TRBV24-1; j_gene: TRBJ2-5; CDR3aa: CATSGDGDNQPQYF; CDR3nt: TGTGCCACCAGTGGGGACGGAGACAATCAGCCCCAGTACTTC
d_gene: TRBD2; abundance: many; v_gene: TRBV20-1; j_gene: TRBJ2-7; CDR3aa: CSARDRLAGGLEQYF; CDR3nt: TGCAGTGCTAGAGATAGGTTAGCGGGAGGGCTCGAGCAGTACTTC
d_gene: TRBD1; abundance: NA; v_gene: TRBV11-2; j_gene: TRBJ1-1; CDR3aa: CASQGQGRNTEAFF; CDR3nt: TGTGCCAGCCAGGGACAGGGAAGAAACACTGAAGCTTTCTTT
d_gene: TRBD2; abundance: NA; v_gene: TRBV5-4; j_gene: TRBJ2-5; CDR3aa: CASSLVLAGQRQETQYF; CDR3nt: TGTGCCAGCAGCTTGGTACTAGCGGGACAAAGGCAAGAGACCCAGTACTTC
d_gene: NA; abundance: NA; v_gene: TRBV25-1; j_gene: TRBJ2-7; CDR3aa: CASSASPPRSEQYF; CDR3nt: TGTGCCAGCAGTGCGAGTCCTCCTAGGTCCGAGCAGTACTTC
d_gene: NA; abundance: many; v_gene: TRBV6-1; j_gene: TRBJ1-5; CDR3aa: CASSAGGQPQHF; CDR3nt: TGTGCCAGCAGTGCCGGTGGGCAGCCCCAGCATTTT
d_gene: NA; abundance: NA; v_gene: TRBV11-3; j_gene: TRBJ1-5; CDR3aa: CAISLGGGQPQHF; CDR3nt: TGTGCCATCAGCTTAGGAGGGGGACAGCCCCAGCATTTT
d_gene: TRBD1; abundance: NA; v_gene: TRBV10-2; j_gene: TRBJ2-7; CDR3aa: CASSEGTRTGGYYEQYF; CDR3nt: TGCGCCAGCAGTGAGGGGACTAGGACAGGGGGCTACTACGAGCAGTACTTC
d_gene: NA; abundance: NA; v_gene: TRBV10-3; j_gene: TRBJ2-2; CDR3aa: CAIATETNTGELFF; CDR3nt: TGTGCCATCGCGACAGAGACGAACACCGGGGAGCTGTTTTTT
d_gene: TRBD1; abundance: many; v_gene: TRBV7-9; j_gene: TRBJ2-7; CDR3aa: CASSLMGQGRNEQYF; CDR3nt: TGTGCCAGCAGCTTAATGGGACAGGGGAGGAACGAGCAGTACTTC
d_gene: TRBD2; abundance: once; v_gene: TRBV7-2; j_gene: TRBJ2-5; CDR3aa: CASSPRRGLAGQETQYF; CDR3nt: TGTGCCAGCAGCCCCAGGAGGGGACTAGCGGGACAAGAGACCCAGTACTTC
d_gene: TRBD1; abundance: NA; v_gene: TRBV3-1; j_gene: TRBJ1-5; CDR3aa: CASSPAGQGNQPQHF; CDR3nt: TGTGCCAGCAGCCCTGCAGGACAGGGCAATCAGCCCCAGCATTTT
d_gene: TRBD1; abundance: NA; v_gene: TRBV7-9; j_gene: TRBJ1-6; CDR3aa: CASSHRGRNSPLHF; CDR3nt: TGTGCCAGCAGCCACAGGGGGCGGAATTCACCCCTCCACTTT
d_gene: NA; abundance: many; v_gene: TRBV2; j_gene: TRBJ2-5; CDR3aa: CASSGGKVGRDF; CDR3nt: TGTGCCAGCAGTGGGGGAAAGGTGGGCCGAGACTTC